This TCR beta chain was observed in a study of CD8+ T cells in alopecia areata (dated by TCRdb to the late 2010s). As for the study more broadly: The treated patients took part in an open-label pilot trial in which moderate-to-severe alopecia areata was treated with oral tofacitinib at 5 to 10 mg twice daily. Tofacitinib was administered for 6 to 18 months, and 6 months of follow-up off drug were then conducted to assess delayed response and recurrence. Disease severity in treated patients was measured with the SALT score, which quantifies the percentage of affected scalp surface area. The study used high-throughput TCRbeta sequencing to examine T cell clonal expansion in alopecia areata, in both the C3H/HeJ mouse model and human patients. In humans, TCRbeta sequencing was performed on scalp tissue and on sorted CD4+ and CD8+ peripheral blood T cells from healthy controls and from patients with patchy or totalis/universalis alopecia areata. Tofacitinib-treated patients had biopsies at baseline and at 4 and 24 weeks of treatment, with a later scalp biopsy in several patients. Scalp clonality was compared among normal scalp (n=4), patchy alopecia areata scalp (n=8), and alopecia totalis/universalis scalp (n=8). RNA was obtained with the PAXgene miRNA kit for fixed scalp, the miRNeasy kit for PBMCs, and the RNeasy kit for mouse skin. Amplification of TCRbeta CDR3 regions was done by immunoSEQ multiplex PCR using 35 Vbeta forward primers and 13 Jbeta reverse primers.

The meaning of the sample's time point label: around 4 weeks on oral tofacitinib. Interpreted using the paper, the treatment or condition label stands for: oral pan-JAK inhibitor, 5-10 mg twice daily. From alopecia areata patients, peripheral blood was collected along with lesional scalp punch biopsies. PBMCs were isolated by density centrifugation and stained for CD3, CD4 and CD8, and CD4+ and CD8+ T cells were sorted on a FACSAria. CDR1 and CDR2 are read off the germline V gene (reference sequence) as SEHNR and FQNEAQ. The CDR3 measures 16 amino acids from cysteine to phenylalanine. The only DNA kept is the CDR3, 48 bases in frame from the first base. Trimming removed 1 base from V and 1 base from J, leaving 8 bases between the germline ends. In its sample, this clone was seen a few times. No cognate antigen has been identified for it. Base qualities are missing; no much larger clone stands one base away.

General conclusions and limits of the study: Because the treated cohort was small and included a single nonresponder, larger studies are needed to assess links between baseline CD8+ expansion and response. Many expanded lesional clones were found to persist in scalp and blood during tofacitinib treatment, and relapse after treatment cessation may be partly explained by this persistence. Compared with normal scalp, lesional scalp, particularly in alopecia totalis/universalis, had higher clonality and more expanded CD8+ clones, which suggests antigenic drive. With tofacitinib, both scalp clonality and the number of expanded CD8+ clones among the top 100 scalp clones went down significantly. Resident alphabeta T cells in normal human skin are also sequenced, complicating scalp TCR repertoire analysis, unlike mouse skin dominated by gammadelta T cells. Compared with mice, TCR sequences shared between patients were less clear, possibly partly because of HLA diversity across the patient population.

Library preparation employed the immunoSEQ multiplex PCR assay. RNA was extracted from all samples and reverse transcribed into cDNA, which served as template for TCR sequencing. First-strand cDNA was synthesized using SuperScript III with a 2:1 mix of oligo-dT and random hexamers. A synthetic immune receptor repertoire was used to assess amplification bias, and residual bias was removed computationally. The original pipeline was this. After raw reads were preprocessed to remove errors, the CDR3 was defined following IMGT conventions as running from the conserved cysteine to phenylalanine. Clonality was computed by normalizing Shannon entropy by log2 of the number of productive unique TCRs and subtracting the result from 1. CD4 or CD8 identity of scalp clones was inferred by cross-referencing scalp TCRbeta sequences with sorted blood CD4 and CD8 repertoires. This immuneACCESS table, as held by TCRdb, lists in-frame sequences with V and J called but not all clones. Of the missing ones, under half trace to an unresolved V gene in checked studies; the others have no known cause. D and trimming were read from the DNA, whereas the V and J calls and clone size are those reported in that table. The sample table lists 200,000 to 250,000 clones, 64% of them with a count of one. Jointly, the top ten make up roughly 4.2% of the sample.

The sequence is built from TRBV7-9 and TRBJ2-6; the D gene cannot be named for sure. This material consisted of CD4+ T cells sorted from blood, taken at week 4, from a patient treated with tofacitinib. This receptor was taken from a human donor with alopecia areata. The nucleotide sequence is TGTGCCAGCAGCTTAGTCGGTGGTTCTGGGGCCAACGTCCTGACTTTC. This translates into CASSLVGGSGANVLTF. This CDR3, with the reference TRBV7-9 and TRBJ2-6 proteins standing in past its ends, gives the full variable domain DTGVSQNPRHKITKRGQNVTFRCDPISEHNRLYWYRQTLGQGPEFLTYFQNEAQLEKSRLLSDRFSAERPKGSFSTLEIQRTEQGDSAMYLCASSLVGGSGANVLTFGAGSRLTVL.